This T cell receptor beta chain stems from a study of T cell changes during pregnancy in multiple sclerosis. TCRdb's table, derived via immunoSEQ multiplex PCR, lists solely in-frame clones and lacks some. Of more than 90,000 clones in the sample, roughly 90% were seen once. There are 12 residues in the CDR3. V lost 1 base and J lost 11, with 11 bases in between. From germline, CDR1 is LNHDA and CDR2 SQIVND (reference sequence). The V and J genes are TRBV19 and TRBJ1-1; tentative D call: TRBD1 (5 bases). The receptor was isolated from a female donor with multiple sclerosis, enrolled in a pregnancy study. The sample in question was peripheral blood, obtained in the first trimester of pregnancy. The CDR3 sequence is CASSIGSRAAFF. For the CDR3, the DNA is TGTGCCAGTAGTATAGGTTCCAGGGCTGCTTTCTTT.